This TCR beta chain was captured by sequencing in a study of technical replicates of blood from a handful of donors. CDR3 length: 16 amino acids. V was trimmed by 2 bases and J by 5 bases, leaving 16 bases between them. Germline CDR1 is SGHTA and CDR2 is FQGTGA. TCRdb keeps only in-frame clones here, not all; method: immunoSEQ multiplex PCR. The sample carries over 85,000 clones, around 94% recorded once. The genes are TRBV7-3 and TRBJ1-5, with D perhaps matching TRBD1 (5 bases). This TCR came from a human donor in good health. Sequencing was carried out using T cells isolated from PBMCs. For the CDR3, the DNA is TGTGCCAGCAGCTTAGGCGTGGGGGGGAAAGATCAGCCCCAGCATTTT. Its protein product is CASSLGVGGKDQPQHF.